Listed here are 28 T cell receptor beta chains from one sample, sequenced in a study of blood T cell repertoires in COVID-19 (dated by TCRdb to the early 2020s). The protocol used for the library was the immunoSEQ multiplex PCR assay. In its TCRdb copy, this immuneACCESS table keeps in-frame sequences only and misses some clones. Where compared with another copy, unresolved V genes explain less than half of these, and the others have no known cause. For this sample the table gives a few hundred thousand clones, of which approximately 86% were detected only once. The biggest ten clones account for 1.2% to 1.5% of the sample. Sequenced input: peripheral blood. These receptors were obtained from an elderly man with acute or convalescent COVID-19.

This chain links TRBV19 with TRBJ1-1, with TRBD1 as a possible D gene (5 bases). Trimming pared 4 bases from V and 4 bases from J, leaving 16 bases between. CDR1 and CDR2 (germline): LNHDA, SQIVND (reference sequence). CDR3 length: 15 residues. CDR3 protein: CASSTERDYSTEAFF. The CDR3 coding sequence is TGTGCCAGTAGTACGGAAAGGGACTATAGCACTGAAGCTTTCTTT.

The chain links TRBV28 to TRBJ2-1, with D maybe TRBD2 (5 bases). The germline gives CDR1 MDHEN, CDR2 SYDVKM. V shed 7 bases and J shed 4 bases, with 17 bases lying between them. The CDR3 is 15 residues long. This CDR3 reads CASTLGLLRYNEQFF. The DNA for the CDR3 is TGTGCCAGCACCCTCGGACTCCTCAGGTACAATGAGCAGTTCTTC.

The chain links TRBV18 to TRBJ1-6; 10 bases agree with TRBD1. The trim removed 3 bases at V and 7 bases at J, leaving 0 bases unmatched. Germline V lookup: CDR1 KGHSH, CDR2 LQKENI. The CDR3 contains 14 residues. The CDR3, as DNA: TGTGCCAGCTCACCGGGACAGGGGAATTCACCCCTCCACTTT. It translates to CASSPGQGNSPLHF.

Here the CDR3 reads CSASSPRQFLHGYTF. The CDR3 DNA reads TGCAGTGCTAGTTCCCCAAGACAGTTCCTACATGGCTACACCTTC. This chain connects TRBV20-1 to TRBJ1-2; a weak D match, TRBD1 (5 bases). This CDR3 is 15 amino acids long. V lost 3 bases and J 6 bases, leaving 20 bases between the germline ends. Germline V gene sequence: CDR1 DFQATT, CDR2 SNEGSKA (reference sequence).

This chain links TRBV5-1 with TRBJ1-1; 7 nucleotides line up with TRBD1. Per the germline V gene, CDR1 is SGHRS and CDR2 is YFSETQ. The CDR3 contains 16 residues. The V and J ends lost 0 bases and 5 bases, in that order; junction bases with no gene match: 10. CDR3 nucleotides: TGCGCCAGCAGCTTGGATGGTACAGGGGAATGGACTGAAGCTTTCTTT. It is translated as CASSLDGTGEWTEAFF.

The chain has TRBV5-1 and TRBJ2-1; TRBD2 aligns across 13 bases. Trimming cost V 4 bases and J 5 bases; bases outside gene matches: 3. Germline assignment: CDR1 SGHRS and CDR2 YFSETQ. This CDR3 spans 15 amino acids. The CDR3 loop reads CASSHGTSGDNEQFF. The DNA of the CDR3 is TGCGCCAGCAGCCACGGGACTAGCGGGGACAATGAGCAGTTCTTC.

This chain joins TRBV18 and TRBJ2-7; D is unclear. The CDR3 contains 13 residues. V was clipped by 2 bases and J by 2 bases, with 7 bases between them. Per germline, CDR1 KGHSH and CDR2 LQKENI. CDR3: CASSPTQTYEQYF. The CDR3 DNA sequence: TGTGCCAGCTCACCAACACAGACCTACGAGCAGTACTTC.

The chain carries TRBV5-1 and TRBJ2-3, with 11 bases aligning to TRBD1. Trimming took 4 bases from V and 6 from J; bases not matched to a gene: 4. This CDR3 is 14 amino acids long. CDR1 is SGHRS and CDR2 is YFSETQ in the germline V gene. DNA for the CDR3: TGCGCCAGCAGCGGGGGACAGGGGGTGGATACGCAGTATTTT. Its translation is CASSGGQGVDTQYF. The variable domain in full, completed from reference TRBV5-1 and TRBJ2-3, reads KAGVTQTPRYLIKTRGQQVTLSCSPISGHRSVSWYQQTPGQGLQFLFEYFSETQRNKGNFPGRFSGRQFSNSRSEMNVSTLELGDSALYLCASSGGQGVDTQYFGPGTRLTVL.

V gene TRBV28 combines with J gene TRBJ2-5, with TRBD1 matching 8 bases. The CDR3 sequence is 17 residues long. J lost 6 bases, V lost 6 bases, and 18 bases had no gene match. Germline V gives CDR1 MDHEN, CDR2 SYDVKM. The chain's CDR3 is CASSQGLTGVGEKTQYF. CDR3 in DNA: TGTGCCAGCAGCCAGGGTTTGACAGGGGTGGGGGAAAAGACCCAGTACTTC.

The CDR3 DNA is TGTGCCAGCAGCCGGACAGGTGACCGAGGAATCTCTGGAAACACCATATATTTT. This encodes CASSRTGDRGISGNTIYF. This sequence joins TRBV7-7 and TRBJ1-3, with 7 bases matching TRBD1. The CDR3 consists of 18 residues. V lost 5 bases, J lost 0 bases, and 13 bases stayed unmatched. Germline V gene lookup returns CDR1 SSHAT and CDR2 FNYEAQ (reference sequence).

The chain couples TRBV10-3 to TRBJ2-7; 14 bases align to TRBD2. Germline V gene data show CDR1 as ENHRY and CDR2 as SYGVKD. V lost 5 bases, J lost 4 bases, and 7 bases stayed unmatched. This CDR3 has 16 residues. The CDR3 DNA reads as TGTGCCATCAGTCTCGGGACTAGCGGGAGTGGGTACGAGCAGTACTTC. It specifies CAISLGTSGSGYEQYF.

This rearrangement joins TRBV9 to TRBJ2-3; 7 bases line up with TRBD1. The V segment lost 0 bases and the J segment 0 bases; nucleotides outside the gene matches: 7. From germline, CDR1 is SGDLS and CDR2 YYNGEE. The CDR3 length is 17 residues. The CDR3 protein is CASSVGVGTESTDTQYF. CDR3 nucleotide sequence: TGTGCCAGCAGCGTAGGGGTCGGGACAGAGAGCACAGATACGCAGTATTTT.

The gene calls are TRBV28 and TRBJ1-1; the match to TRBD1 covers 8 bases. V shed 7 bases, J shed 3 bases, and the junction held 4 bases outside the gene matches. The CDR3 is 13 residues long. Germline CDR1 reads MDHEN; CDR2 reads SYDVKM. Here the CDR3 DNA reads TGTGCCAGCATAAACAGGGGGTACACTGAAGCTTTCTTT. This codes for CASINRGYTEAFF.

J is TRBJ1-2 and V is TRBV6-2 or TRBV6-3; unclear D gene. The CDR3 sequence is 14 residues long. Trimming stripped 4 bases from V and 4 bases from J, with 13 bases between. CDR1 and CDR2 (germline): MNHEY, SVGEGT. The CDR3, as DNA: TGTGCCAGCAGTTCAGGATTCCTTTTCTATGGCTACACCTTC. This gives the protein CASSSGFLFYGYTF.

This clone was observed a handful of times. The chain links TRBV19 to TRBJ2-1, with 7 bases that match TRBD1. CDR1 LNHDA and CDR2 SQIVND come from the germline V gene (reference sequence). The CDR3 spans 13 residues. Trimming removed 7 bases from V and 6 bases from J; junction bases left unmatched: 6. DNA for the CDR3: TGTGCCAGTACCACCGACAGGGCCAATGAGCAGTTCTTC. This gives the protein CASTTDRANEQFF.

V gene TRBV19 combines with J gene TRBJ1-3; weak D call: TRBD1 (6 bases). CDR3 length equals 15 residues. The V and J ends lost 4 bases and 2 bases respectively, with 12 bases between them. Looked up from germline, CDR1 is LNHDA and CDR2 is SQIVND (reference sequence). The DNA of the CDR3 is TGTGCCAGTAGTAGAGGGTCAGGGGCTGGAAACACCATATATTTT. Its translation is CASSRGSGAGNTIYF.

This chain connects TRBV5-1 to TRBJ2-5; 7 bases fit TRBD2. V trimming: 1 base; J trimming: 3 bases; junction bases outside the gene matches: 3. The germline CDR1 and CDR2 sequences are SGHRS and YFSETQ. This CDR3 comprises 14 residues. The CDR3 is CASSLKLAEETQYF. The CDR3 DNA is TGCGCCAGCAGCTTGAAGCTAGCGGAAGAGACCCAGTACTTC.

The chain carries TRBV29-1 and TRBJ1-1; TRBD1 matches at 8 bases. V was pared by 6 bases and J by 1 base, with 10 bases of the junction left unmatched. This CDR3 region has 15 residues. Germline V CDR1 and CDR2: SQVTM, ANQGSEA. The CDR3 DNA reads TGCAGCGTCCTAGGACAGGGTAGAACGAACACTGAAGCTTTCTTT. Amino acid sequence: CSVLGQGRTNTEAFF.

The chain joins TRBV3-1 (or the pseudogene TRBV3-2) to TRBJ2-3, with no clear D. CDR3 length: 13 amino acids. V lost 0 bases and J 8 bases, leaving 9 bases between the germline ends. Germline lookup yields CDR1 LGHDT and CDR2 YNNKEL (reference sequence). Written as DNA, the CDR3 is TGTGCCAGCAGCCAAGAGGAGTGGGTTACGCAGTATTTT. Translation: CASSQEEWVTQYF.

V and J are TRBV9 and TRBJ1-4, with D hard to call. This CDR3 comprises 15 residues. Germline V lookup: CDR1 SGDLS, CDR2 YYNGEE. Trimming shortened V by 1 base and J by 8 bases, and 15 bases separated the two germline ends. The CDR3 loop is CASSVSRSGGEKLFF. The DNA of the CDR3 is TGTGCCAGCAGCGTATCGCGGAGCGGAGGGGAAAAACTGTTTTTT.

The chain's CDR3 is CASSPPGGLAPYEQYF. As DNA, the CDR3 is TGTGCCAGCTCACCCCCGGGGGGACTAGCCCCCTACGAGCAGTACTTC. The rearrangement uses TRBV18 and TRBJ2-7; 9 bases match TRBD2. J was trimmed by 2 bases and V by 3 bases; bases with no gene match: 8. There are 16 residues in the CDR3. The germline V gene has CDR1 KGHSH and CDR2 LQKENI.

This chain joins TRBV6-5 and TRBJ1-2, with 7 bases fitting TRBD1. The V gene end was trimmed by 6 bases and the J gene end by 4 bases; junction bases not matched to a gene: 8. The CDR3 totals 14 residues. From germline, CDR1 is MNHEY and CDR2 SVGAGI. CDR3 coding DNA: TGTGCCAGCAGCCTATCCCAGGGGGTCTATGGCTACACCTTC. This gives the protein CASSLSQGVYGYTF.

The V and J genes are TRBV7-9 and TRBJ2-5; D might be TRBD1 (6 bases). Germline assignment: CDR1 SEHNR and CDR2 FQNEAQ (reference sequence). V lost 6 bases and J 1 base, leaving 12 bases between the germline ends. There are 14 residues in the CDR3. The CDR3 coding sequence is TGTGCCAGCAGGCAGGACAGTTTCCAAGAGACCCAGTACTTC. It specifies CASRQDSFQETQYF.

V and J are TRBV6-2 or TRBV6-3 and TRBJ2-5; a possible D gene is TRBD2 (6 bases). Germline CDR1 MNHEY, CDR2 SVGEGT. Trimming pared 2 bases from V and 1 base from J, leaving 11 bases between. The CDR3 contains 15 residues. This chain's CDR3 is CASSYNRGFQETQYF. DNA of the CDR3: TGTGCCAGCAGTTACAACCGGGGGTTCCAAGAGACCCAGTACTTC.

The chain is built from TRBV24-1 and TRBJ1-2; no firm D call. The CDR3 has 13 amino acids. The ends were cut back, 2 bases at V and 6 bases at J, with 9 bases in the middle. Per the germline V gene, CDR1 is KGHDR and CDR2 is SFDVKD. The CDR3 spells CATSDSRRDGYTF. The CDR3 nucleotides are TGTGCCACCAGTGATTCCAGGAGGGATGGCTACACCTTC.

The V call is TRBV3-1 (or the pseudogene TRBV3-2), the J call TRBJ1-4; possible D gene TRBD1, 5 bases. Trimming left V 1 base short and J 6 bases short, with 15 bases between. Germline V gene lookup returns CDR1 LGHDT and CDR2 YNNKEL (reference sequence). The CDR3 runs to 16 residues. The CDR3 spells CASSQGTGRLHEKLFF. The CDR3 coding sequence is TGTGCCAGCAGCCAAGGTACAGGTCGCCTTCATGAAAAACTGTTTTTT.

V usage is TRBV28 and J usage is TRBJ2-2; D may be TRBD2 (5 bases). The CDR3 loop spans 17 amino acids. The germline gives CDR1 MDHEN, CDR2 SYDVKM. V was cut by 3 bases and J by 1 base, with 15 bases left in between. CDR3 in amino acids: CASSFSAAEVNTGELFF. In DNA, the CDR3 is TGTGCCAGCAGTTTTAGCGCGGCGGAGGTGAACACCGGGGAGCTGTTTTTT.

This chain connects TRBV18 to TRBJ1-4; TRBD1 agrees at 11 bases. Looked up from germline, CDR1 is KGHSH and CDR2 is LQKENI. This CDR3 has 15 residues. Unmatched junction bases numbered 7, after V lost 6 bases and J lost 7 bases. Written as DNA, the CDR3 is TGTGCCAGCTCGCCGGGACAGGGGGTAGTTGAAAAACTGTTTTTT. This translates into CASSPGQGVVEKLFF.